This TCR beta chain was recovered during a study of T cells in Graves' hyperthyroidism and ophthalmopathy. Study-wide findings and caveats: Separation of ophthalmopathy from stable hyperthyroidism was achieved by a 13 V-J model.

Worth noting for this clonotype: What it recognizes is unknown.

There were TCR beta CDR3 regions amplified from RNA transcripts. The TCR CDR3 first-round RT-PCR relied on the HTBI primer set. TCRdb ran MiXCR on the multiplex PCR reads and lists one entry per CDR3 protein. The table records 530,000 or so distinct CDR3 sequences, around 45% of them present only once. Stable disease denoted Graves' hyperthyroidism without ophthalmopathy progression within 18 months. Hyperthyroidism in the patients, aged 18 to 65, was newly diagnosed and under 2 months in duration. Diagnoses were established using clinical symptoms, serum thyroxine and TRAb, thyroid ultrasound and orbital computed tomography. Material: peripheral blood or thyroid tissue (not recorded which). This receptor was identified in a woman under 30 with Graves' hyperthyroidism.

The CDR3 DNA reads TGTGCCAGCAGTGGCCGAACCCCAGGGGGCGAGAACTACAATGAGCAGTTCTTC. This codes for CASSGRTPGGENYNEQFF. V and J are TRBV5-6 and TRBJ2-1; the match to TRBD1 covers 8 bases. This CDR3 region has 18 residues. Trimming cost V 5 bases and J 3 bases; bases outside gene matches: 16. Germline loops: CDR1 SGHDT, CDR2 YYEEEE. The whole variable domain, remainder taken from reference TRBV5-6 and TRBJ2-1, is DAGVTQSPTHLIKTRGQQVTLRCSPKSGHDTVSWYQQALGQGPQFIFQYYEEEERQRGNFPDRFSGHQFPNYSSELNVNALLLGDSALYLCASSGRTPGGENYNEQFFGPGTRLTVL.